This T cell receptor beta chain was obtained from a study of blood T cell repertoires in COVID-19. Overall study: Researchers got acute and convalescent COVID-19 samples from the United States, Italy and Spain. T cells, B-cell-depleted T cells, or PBMCs provided the cDNA or gDNA that served as material.

The CDR3 totals 15 residues. Per germline, CDR1 MRHNA and CDR2 SNTAGT. V shed 4 bases and J 2 bases; nucleotides not matched to a gene: 4. Per the original data handling: How many nucleated cells were present was estimated from reference gene primer amplification. Profiled with immunoSEQ multiplex PCR; TCRdb holds only in-frame clones, not every one. D and trimming were read from the DNA, whereas the V and J calls and clone size are those reported in that table. The sample shows 220,000 or so clones, roughly 81% of them seen only once. A few counts support this clone. The sequenced sample consisted of peripheral blood. The V and J genes are TRBV6-4 and TRBJ1-2; TRBD1 matches at 10 bases. This receptor was obtained from a man in his fifties who had recovered from COVID-19. CDR3 sequence (DNA): TGTGCCAGCAGTGTCCAGACAGGGGGCAACTATGGCTACACCTTC. Its protein is CASSVQTGGNYGYTF.